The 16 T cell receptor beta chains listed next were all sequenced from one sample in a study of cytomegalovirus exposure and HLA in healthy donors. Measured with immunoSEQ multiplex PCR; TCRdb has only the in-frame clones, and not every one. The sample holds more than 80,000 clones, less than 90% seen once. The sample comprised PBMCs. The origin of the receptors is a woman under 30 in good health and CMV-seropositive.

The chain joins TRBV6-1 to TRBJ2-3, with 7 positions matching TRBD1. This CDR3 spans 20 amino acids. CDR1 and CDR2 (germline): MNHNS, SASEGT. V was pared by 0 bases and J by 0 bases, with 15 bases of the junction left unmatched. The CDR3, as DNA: TGTGCCAGCAGTGAAGCGAATAGAAGAACGGGACAGCGTAGCACAGATACGCAGTATTTT. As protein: CASSEANRRTGQRSTDTQYF.

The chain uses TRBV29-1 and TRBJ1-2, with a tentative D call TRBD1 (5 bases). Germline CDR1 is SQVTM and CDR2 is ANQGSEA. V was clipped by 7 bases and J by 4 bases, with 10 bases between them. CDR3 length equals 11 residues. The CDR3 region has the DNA TGCAGCGCGCAGGGCGGCTATGGCTACACCTTC. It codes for CSAQGGYGYTF.

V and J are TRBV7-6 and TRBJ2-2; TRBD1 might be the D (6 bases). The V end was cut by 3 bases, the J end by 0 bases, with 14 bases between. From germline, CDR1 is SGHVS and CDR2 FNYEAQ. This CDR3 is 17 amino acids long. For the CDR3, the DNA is TGTGCCAGCAGCTTCCCAACGGACAGCGCGAACACCGGGGAGCTGTTTTTT. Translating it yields CASSFPTDSANTGELFF.

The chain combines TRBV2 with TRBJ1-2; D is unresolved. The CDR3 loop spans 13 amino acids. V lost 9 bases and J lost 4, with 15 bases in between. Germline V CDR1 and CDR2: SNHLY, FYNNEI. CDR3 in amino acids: CARPSPVGYGYTF. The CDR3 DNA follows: TGTGCCAGACCCTCTCCGGTCGGCTATGGCTACACCTTC.

For the CDR3, the DNA is TGTGCCAGCAGCCGACAGGGGGCAGGGTCACCCCTCCACTTT. Its translation is CASSRQGAGSPLHF. The V call is TRBV7-2, the J call TRBJ1-6, with 10 bases fitting TRBD1. With V trimmed by 5 bases and J by 10 bases, 5 bases remained unmatched. The CDR3 length is 14 residues. Germline V lookup: CDR1 SGHTA, CDR2 FQGNSA.

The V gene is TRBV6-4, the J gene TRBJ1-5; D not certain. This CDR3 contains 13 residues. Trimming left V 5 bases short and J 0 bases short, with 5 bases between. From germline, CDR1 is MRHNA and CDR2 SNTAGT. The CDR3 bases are TGTGCCAGCAGTCGGGATAGCAATCAGCCCCAGCATTTT. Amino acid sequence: CASSRDSNQPQHF.

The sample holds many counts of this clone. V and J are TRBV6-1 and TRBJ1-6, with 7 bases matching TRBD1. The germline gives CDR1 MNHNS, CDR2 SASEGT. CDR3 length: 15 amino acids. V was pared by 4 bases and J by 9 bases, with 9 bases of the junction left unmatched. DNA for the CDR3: TGTGCCAGCAGTGTTGAGGGGGCCACCGCTTCACCCCTCCACTTT. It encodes CASSVEGATASPLHF.

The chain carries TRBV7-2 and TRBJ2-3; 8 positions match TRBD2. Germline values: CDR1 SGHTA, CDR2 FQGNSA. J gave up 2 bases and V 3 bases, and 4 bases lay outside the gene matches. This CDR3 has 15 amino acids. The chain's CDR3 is CASSFGGGHTDTQYF. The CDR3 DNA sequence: TGTGCCAGCAGCTTCGGGGGGGGGCACACAGATACGCAGTATTTT.

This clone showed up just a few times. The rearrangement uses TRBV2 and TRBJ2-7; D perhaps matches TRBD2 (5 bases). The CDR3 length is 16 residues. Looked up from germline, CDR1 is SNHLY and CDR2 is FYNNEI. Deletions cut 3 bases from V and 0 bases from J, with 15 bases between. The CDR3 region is CASSEREEMSSYEQYF. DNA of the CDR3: TGTGCCAGCAGTGAGAGGGAAGAAATGAGCTCCTACGAGCAGTACTTC.

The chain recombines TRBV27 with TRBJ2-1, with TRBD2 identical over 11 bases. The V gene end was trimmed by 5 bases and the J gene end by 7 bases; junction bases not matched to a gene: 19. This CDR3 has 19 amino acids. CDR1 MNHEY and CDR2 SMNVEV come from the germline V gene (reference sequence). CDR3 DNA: TGTGCCAGCAGTCTAGTGGACCTTTTAGCGGGGGGGCCGGGAAATGAGCAGTTCTTC. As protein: CASSLVDLLAGGPGNEQFF.

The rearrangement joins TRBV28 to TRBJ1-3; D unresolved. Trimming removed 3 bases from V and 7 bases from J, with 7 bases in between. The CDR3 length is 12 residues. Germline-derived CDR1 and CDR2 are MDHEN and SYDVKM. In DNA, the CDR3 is TGTGCCAGCAGTTTCAGATTTAACACCATATATTTT. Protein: CASSFRFNTIYF.

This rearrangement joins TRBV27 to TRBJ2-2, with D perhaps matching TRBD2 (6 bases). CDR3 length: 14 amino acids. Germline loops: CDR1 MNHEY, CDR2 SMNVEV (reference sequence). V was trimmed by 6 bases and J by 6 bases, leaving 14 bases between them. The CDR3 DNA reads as TGTGCCAGCAGCCTTCCGGGACTCCCCGGGGAGCTGTTTTTT. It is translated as CASSLPGLPGELFF.

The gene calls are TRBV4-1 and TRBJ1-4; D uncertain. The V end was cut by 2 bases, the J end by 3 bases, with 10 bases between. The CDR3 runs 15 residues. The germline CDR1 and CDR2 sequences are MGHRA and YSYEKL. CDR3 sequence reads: CASSQREQSNEKLFF. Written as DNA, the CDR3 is TGCGCCAGCAGCCAAAGAGAACAGTCTAATGAAAAACTGTTTTTT.

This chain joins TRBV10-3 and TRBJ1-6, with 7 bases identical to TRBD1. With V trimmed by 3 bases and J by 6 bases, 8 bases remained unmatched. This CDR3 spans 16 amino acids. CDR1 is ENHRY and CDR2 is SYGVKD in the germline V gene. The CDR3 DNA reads TGTGCCATCAGTGACAATCCGGGACAGACTAATTCACCCCTCCACTTT. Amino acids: CAISDNPGQTNSPLHF.

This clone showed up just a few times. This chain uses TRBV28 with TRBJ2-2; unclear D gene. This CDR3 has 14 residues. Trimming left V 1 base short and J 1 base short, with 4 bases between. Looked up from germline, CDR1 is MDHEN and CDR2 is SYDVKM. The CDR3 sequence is CASSLSGNTGELFF. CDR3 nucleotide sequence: TGTGCCAGCAGTTTATCCGGGAACACCGGGGAGCTGTTTTTT.

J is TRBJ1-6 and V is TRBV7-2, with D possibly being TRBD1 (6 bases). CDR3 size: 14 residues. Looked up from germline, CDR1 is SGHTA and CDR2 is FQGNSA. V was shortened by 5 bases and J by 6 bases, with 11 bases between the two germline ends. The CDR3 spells CASSLQGGNSPLHF. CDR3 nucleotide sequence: TGTGCCAGCAGCCTACAGGGTGGTAATTCACCCCTCCACTTT.